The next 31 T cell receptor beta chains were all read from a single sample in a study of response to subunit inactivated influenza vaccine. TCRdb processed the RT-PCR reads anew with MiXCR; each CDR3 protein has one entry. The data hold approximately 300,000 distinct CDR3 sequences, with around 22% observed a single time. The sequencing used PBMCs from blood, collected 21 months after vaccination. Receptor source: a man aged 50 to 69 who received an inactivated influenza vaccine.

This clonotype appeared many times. CDR3 loop: CASSSPRGLANTEAFF. DNA of the CDR3: TGCGCCAGCAGCTCACCCAGGGGGCTCGCGAACACTGAAGCTTTCTTT. The chain couples TRBV5-1 to TRBJ1-1; 8 nucleotides line up with TRBD1. The germline V gene has CDR1 SGHRS and CDR2 YFSETQ. The CDR3 is 16 amino acids. With V trimmed by 3 bases and J by 1 base, 8 bases remained unmatched.

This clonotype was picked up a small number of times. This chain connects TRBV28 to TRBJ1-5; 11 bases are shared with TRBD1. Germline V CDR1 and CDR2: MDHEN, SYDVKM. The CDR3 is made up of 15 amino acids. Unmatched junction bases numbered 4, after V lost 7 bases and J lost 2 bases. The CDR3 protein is CASTGTGGGNQPQHF. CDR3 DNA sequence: TGTGCCAGCACCGGGACAGGGGGAGGCAATCAGCCCCAGCATTTT.

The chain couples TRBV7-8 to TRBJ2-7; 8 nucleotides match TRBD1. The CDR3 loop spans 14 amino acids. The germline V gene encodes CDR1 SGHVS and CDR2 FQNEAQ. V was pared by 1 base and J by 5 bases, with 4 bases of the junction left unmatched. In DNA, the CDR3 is TGTGCCAGCAGCTTAGGACAGGGGATGCACGAGCAGTACTTC. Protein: CASSLGQGMHEQYF.

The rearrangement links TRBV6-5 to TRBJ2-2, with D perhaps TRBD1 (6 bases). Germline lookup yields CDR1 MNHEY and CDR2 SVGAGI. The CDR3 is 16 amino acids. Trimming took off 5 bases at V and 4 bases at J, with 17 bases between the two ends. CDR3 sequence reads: CASSGSDRIGTGELFF. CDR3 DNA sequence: TGTGCCAGCAGTGGGTCCGACAGGATAGGCACCGGGGAGCTGTTTTTT.

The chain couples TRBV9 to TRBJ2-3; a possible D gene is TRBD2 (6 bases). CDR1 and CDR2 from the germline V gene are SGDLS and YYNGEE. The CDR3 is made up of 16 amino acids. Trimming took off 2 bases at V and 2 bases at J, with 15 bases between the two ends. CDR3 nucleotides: TGTGCCAGCAGCGTCACCGGGACTCGACTCACAGATACGCAGTATTTT. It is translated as CASSVTGTRLTDTQYF.

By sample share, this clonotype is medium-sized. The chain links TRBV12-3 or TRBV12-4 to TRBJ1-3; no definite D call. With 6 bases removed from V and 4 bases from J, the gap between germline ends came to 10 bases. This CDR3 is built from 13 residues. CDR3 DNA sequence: TGTGCCAGCAGACGTTCATCGGGAAACACCATATATTTT. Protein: CASRRSSGNTIYF.

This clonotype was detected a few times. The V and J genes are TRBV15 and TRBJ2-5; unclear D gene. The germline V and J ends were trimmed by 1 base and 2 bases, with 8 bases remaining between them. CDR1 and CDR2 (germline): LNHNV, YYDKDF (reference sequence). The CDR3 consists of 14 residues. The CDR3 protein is CATSRGPEQETQYF. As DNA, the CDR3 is TGTGCCACCAGCAGAGGACCAGAGCAAGAGACCCAGTACTTC.

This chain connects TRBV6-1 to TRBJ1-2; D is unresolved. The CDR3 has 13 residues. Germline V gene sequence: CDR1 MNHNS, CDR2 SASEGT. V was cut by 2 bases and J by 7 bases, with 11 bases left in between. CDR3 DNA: TGTGCCAGCAGTGAATTCCCTTCGGCTGGCTACACCTTC. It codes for CASSEFPSAGYTF.

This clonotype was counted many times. CDR3: CASTGSGGQGGTEAFF. As DNA, the CDR3 is TGCGCCAGCACCGGGAGTGGGGGGCAGGGTGGAACTGAAGCTTTCTTT. The chain joins TRBV5-1 to TRBJ1-1, with D possibly TRBD1 on 6 matching bases. This CDR3 spans 16 amino acids. CDR1 and CDR2 (germline): SGHRS, YFSETQ. Between the trimmed V and J ends, which lost 6 bases and 5 bases, there was a span of 23 bases.

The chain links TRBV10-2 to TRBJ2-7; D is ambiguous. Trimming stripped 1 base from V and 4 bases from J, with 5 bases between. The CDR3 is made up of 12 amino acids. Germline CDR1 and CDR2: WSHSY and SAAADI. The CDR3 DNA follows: TGCGCCAGCAGTGAGTTGGTTTACGAGCAGTACTTC. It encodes CASSELVYEQYF.

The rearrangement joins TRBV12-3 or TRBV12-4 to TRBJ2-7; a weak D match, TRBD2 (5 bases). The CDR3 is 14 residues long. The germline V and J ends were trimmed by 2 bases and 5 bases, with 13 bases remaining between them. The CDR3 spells CASSLMDSLDEQYF. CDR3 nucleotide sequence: TGTGCCAGCAGTTTAATGGACTCCCTCGACGAGCAGTACTTC.

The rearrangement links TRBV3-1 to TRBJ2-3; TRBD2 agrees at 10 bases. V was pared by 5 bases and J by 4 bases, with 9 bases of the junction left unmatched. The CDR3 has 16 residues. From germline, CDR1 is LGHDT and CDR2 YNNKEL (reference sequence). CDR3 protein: CASSTTGTSVADTQYF. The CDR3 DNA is TGTGCCAGCAGCACAACCGGGACTAGCGTCGCAGATACGCAGTATTTT.

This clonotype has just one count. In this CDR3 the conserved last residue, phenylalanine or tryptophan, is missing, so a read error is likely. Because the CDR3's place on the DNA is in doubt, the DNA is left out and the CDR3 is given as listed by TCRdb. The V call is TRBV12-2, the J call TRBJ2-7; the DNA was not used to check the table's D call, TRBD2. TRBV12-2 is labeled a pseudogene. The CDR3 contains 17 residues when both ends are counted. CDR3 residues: CASQFAEGKRSSYEQYL.

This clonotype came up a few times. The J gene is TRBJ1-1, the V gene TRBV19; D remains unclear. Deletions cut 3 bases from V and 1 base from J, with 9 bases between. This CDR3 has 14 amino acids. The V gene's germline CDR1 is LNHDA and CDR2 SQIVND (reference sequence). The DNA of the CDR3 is TGTGCCAGTAGTATGTATGACGGGAACACTGAAGCTTTCTTT. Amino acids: CASSMYDGNTEAFF.

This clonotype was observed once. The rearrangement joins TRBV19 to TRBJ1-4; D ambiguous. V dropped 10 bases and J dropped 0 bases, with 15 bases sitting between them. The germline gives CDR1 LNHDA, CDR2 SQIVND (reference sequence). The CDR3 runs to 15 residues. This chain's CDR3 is CATREDLSTNEKLFF. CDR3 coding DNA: TGTGCCACCCGGGAAGATTTATCAACTAATGAAAAACTGTTTTTT.

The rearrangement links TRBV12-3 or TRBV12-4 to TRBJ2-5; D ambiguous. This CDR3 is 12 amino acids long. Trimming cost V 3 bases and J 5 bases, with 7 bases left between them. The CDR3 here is CASSFSVETQYF. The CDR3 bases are TGTGCCAGCAGTTTTTCCGTCGAGACCCAGTACTTC.

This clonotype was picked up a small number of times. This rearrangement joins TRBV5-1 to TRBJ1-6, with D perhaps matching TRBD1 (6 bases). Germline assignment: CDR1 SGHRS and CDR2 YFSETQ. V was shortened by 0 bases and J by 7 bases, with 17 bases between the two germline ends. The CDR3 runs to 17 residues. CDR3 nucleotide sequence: TGCGCCAGCAGCTTGGCGGCCCGGGGGGCCGGGAATTCACCCCTCCACTTT. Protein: CASSLAARGAGNSPLHF. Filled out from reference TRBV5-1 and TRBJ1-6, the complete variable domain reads KAGVTQTPRYLIKTRGQQVTLSCSPISGHRSVSWYQQTPGQGLQFLFEYFSETQRNKGNFPGRFSGRQFSNSRSEMNVSTLELGDSALYLCASSLAARGAGNSPLHFGNGTRLTVT.

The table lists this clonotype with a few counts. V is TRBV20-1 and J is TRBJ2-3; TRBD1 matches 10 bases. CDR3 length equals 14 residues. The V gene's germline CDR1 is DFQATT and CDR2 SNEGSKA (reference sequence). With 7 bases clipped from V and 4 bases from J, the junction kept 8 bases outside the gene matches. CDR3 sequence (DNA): TGCAGTGGATCGGGACAGGGGCCCCCAGATACGCAGTATTTT. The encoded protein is CSGSGQGPPDTQYF.

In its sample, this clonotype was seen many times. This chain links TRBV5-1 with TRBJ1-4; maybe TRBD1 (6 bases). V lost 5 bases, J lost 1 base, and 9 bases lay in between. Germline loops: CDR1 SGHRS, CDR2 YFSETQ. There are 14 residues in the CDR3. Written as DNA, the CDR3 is TGCGCCAGCAGAGACAGGAGAACTAATGAAAAACTGTTTTTT. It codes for CASRDRRTNEKLFF.

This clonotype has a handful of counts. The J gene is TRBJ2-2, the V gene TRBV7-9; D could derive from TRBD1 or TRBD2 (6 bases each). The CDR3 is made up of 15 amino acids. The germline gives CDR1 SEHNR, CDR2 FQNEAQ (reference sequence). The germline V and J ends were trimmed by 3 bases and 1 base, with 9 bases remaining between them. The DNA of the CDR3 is TGTGCCAGCAGCTTGGGGGGCTGGAACACCGGGGAGCTGTTTTTT. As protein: CASSLGGWNTGELFF.

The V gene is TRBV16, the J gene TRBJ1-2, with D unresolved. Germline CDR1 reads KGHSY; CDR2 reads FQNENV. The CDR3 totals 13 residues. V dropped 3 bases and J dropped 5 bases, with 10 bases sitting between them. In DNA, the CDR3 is TGTGCCAGCAGCCATTCGTCCTCATATGGCTACACCTTC. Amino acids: CASSHSSSYGYTF.

For the CDR3, the DNA is TGCGCCAGCAGCCTGGGACAGGGGTTCGAGCAGTACTTC. It is translated as CASSLGQGFEQYF. The chain has TRBV5-1 and TRBJ2-7; 10 nucleotides match TRBD1. The V gene end was trimmed by 4 bases and the J gene end by 6 bases; junction bases not matched to a gene: 4. Germline CDR1 is SGHRS and CDR2 is YFSETQ. CDR3 size: 13 residues.

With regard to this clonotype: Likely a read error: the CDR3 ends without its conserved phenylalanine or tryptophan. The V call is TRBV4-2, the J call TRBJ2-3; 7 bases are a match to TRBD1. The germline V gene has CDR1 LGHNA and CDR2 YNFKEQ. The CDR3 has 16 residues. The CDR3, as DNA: TGCGCCAGCAGCCAGATCGGGACAGCTGGCACAGATACGCAGTATTTA. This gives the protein CASSQIGTAGTDTQYL.

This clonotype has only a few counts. The CDR3 sequence: CASSFGWGEYYGYTF. DNA of the CDR3: TGTGCCAGCAGTTTCGGGTGGGGCGAATACTATGGCTACACCTTC. The J gene is TRBJ1-2, the V gene TRBV12-3 or TRBV12-4, with a possible D match to TRBD1 (5 bases). CDR3 size: 15 residues. Deletions cut 3 bases from V and 3 bases from J, with 14 bases between.

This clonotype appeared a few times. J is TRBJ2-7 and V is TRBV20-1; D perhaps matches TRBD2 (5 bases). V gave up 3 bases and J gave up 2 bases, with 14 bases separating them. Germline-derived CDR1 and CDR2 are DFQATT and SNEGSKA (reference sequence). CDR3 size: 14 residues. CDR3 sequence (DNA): TGCAGTGCTAGCGAGTTCGGGGTAGCCTACGAGCAGTACTTC. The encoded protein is CSASEFGVAYEQYF.

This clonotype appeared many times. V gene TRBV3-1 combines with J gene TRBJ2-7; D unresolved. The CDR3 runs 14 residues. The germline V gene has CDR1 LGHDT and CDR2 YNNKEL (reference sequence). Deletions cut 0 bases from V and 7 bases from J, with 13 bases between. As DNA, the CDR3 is TGTGCCAGCAGCCAAGATTCGACTTTTCAAGAGCAGTACTTC. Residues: CASSQDSTFQEQYF.

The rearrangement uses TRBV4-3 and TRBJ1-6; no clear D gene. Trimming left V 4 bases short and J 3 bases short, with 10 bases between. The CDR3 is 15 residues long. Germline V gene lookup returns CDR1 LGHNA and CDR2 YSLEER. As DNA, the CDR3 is TGCGCCAGCAGCCCCGATCAGTTCTATAATTCACCCCTCCACTTT. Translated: CASSPDQFYNSPLHF.

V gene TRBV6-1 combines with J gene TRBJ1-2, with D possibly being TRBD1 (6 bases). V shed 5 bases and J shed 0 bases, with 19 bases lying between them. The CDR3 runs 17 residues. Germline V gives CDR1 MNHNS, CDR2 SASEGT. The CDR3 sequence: CASSPDTGTPTNYGYTF. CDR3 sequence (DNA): TGTGCCAGCAGTCCAGATACCGGGACACCAACTAACTATGGCTACACCTTC.

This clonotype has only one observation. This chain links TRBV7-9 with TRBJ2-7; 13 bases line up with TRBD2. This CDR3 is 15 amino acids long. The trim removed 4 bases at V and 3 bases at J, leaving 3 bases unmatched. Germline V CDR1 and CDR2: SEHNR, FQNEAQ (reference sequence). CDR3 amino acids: CASSSWTSGSYEQYF. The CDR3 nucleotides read TGTGCCAGCAGCTCATGGACTAGCGGGAGCTACGAGCAGTACTTC.

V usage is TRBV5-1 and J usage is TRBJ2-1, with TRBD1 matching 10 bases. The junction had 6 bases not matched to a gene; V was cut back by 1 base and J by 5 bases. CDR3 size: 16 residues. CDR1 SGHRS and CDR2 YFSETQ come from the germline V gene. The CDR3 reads CASSLTGTGANNEQFF. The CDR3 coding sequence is TGCGCCAGCAGCTTGACCGGGACAGGGGCTAACAATGAGCAGTTCTTC.

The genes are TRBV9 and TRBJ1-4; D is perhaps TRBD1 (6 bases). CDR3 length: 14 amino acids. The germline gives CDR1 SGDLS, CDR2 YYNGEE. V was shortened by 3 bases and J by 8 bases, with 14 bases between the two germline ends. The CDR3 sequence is CASSAGQIREKLFF. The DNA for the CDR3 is TGTGCCAGCAGCGCCGGACAGATAAGGGAAAAACTGTTTTTT.